This passage covers 25 T cell receptor beta chains from one sample sequenced in a study of control samples from healthy donors and cancer patients. Repertoires were generated with immunoSEQ multiplex PCR, while TCRdb's copy carries only in-frame clones and drops some. The repertoire consists of about 150,000 clones, with roughly 94% occurring once and the leading ten covering about 5.6%. The sequenced material came from blood. The receptor source for this set is a middle-aged man in good health.

This rearrangement joins TRBV19 to TRBJ1-1; perhaps TRBD1 as D (6 bases). The CDR3 sequence is 12 residues long. Trimming took 4 bases from V and 10 from J, leaving 13 bases between them. Germline values: CDR1 LNHDA, CDR2 SQIVND (reference sequence). CDR3 protein: CASSTRGSVAFF. The CDR3, as DNA: TGTGCCAGTAGTACCAGGGGATCTGTAGCTTTCTTT.

The genes are TRBV24-1 and TRBJ1-1; D ambiguous. CDR1 KGHDR and CDR2 SFDVKD come from the germline V gene. The CDR3 extends over 13 amino acids. Trimming cost V 7 bases and J 5 bases, with 13 bases left between them. The CDR3, as DNA: TGTGCCACCAGCGGTTACGGTGGGACTGAAGCTTTCTTT. Translating gives CATSGYGGTEAFF.

This clone has just one count. The gene calls are TRBV28 and TRBJ1-4; the D is unclear. From germline, CDR1 is MDHEN and CDR2 SYDVKM. V was shortened by 5 bases and J by 0 bases, with 4 bases between the two germline ends. This CDR3 has 13 amino acids. The CDR3 region has the DNA TGTGCCAGCAGTCCTCCAACTAATGAAAAACTGTTTTTT. Protein: CASSPPTNEKLFF.

J is TRBJ2-5 and V is TRBV24-1; TRBD2 aligns across 14 bases. Germline assignment: CDR1 KGHDR and CDR2 SFDVKD. This CDR3 contains 17 residues. The trim removed 4 bases at V and 5 bases at J, leaving 8 bases unmatched. This CDR3 is CATSDPTGLAGDETQYF. In nucleotides, the CDR3 is TGTGCCACCAGTGACCCCACGGGACTAGCGGGGGATGAGACCCAGTACTTC.

The chain uses TRBV4-1 and TRBJ2-3; 15 bases align to TRBD2. The CDR3 consists of 17 residues. Germline CDR1 is MGHRA and CDR2 is YSYEKL. Trimming removed 4 bases from V and 4 bases from J; junction bases left unmatched: 6. In DNA, the CDR3 is TGCGCCAGCAGCCGGAGGACTAGCGGGGGGGGCGCAGATACGCAGTATTTT. It translates to CASSRRTSGGGADTQYF.

The chain joins TRBV10-3 to TRBJ1-1; TRBD1 matches 7 bases. The germline V gene encodes CDR1 ENHRY and CDR2 SYGVKD. The CDR3 sequence is 15 residues long. J gave up 3 bases and V 1 base, and 5 bases lay outside the gene matches. This CDR3 reads CAISEYTGVDTEAFF. The DNA for the CDR3 is TGTGCCATCAGTGAGTATACAGGGGTCGACACTGAAGCTTTCTTT.

V is TRBV5-6 and J is TRBJ2-3; D unclear. CDR1 and CDR2 from the germline V gene are SGHDT and YYEEEE. Trimming took 1 base from V and 4 from J, leaving 4 bases between them. The CDR3 consists of 12 residues. As DNA, the CDR3 is TGTGCCAGCAGCTTGATGTCAGATACGCAGTATTTT. It yields the protein CASSLMSDTQYF.

The chain combines TRBV27 with TRBJ1-5; D remains ambiguous. The V end lost 5 bases, the J end lost 11 bases, and 19 bases lay between the germline ends. The germline gives CDR1 MNHEY, CDR2 SMNVEV (reference sequence). This CDR3 has 14 amino acids. The CDR3 sequence: CASSGGLGVKTQHF. For the CDR3, the DNA is TGTGCCAGCAGTGGTGGCCTTGGAGTTAAGACCCAGCATTTT.

The CDR3 bases are TGTGCCATCAGCCCAGGAGAGGGTCTTGTCGGGGAGCTGTTTTTT. This translates into CAISPGEGLVGELFF. The J gene is TRBJ2-2, the V gene TRBV10-3; maybe TRBD2 (5 bases). The CDR3 runs to 15 residues. V lost 6 bases, J lost 7 bases, and 18 bases lay in between. Germline V CDR1 and CDR2: ENHRY, SYGVKD.

CDR3 nucleotide sequence: TGCGCCAGCAGCCCCGGACAGTATTACAACTATGGCTACACCTTC. This translates into CASSPGQYYNYGYTF. This rearrangement joins TRBV5-1 to TRBJ1-2; D possibly corresponds to TRBD1 (6 bases). CDR3 size: 15 residues. CDR1 SGHRS and CDR2 YFSETQ come from the germline V gene. Trimming shortened V by 4 bases and J by 2 bases, and 15 bases separated the two germline ends.

The chain couples TRBV12-3 or TRBV12-4 to TRBJ1-1; 8 bases align to TRBD1. This CDR3 spans 13 amino acids. J lost 7 bases, V lost 4 bases, and 5 bases had no gene match. CDR3 sequence: CASSSGQGLEAFF. The CDR3 DNA sequence: TGTGCCAGCAGTTCCGGACAGGGCCTTGAAGCTTTCTTT.

The CDR3 DNA is TGTGCCAGCAGTCGAGGAGGGACAGGCAACCAAGAGACCCAGTACTTC. As protein: CASSRGGTGNQETQYF. The chain carries TRBV28 and TRBJ2-5; TRBD1 matches 8 bases. The V gene end was trimmed by 5 bases and the J gene end by 0 bases; junction bases not matched to a gene: 8. Germline-derived CDR1 and CDR2 are MDHEN and SYDVKM. The length of the CDR3 is 16 residues.

A word on this clone: The conserved final phenylalanine or tryptophan is absent from the CDR3, which likely points to a read error. Because the CDR3's place on the DNA is in doubt, the DNA is left out and the CDR3 is given as listed by TCRdb. The chain has TRBV7-2 and TRBJ1-2; the D call TRBD1 from the table was never checked on the DNA. Germline CDR1 and CDR2: SGHTA and FQGNSA. Including both end residues, the CDR3 is 13 amino acids long. The CDR3 loop is CASSFSGTGVKAV.

The V and J genes are TRBV18 and TRBJ1-4; no reliable D call. The CDR3 is 16 amino acids. CDR1 and CDR2 from the germline V gene are KGHSH and LQKENI. Trimming stripped 8 bases from V and 0 bases from J, with 16 bases between. This CDR3 is CASGPGRAATNEKLFF. In DNA, the CDR3 is TGTGCCAGCGGGCCGGGTCGGGCTGCAACTAATGAAAAACTGTTTTTT.

The CDR3 protein is CASSLAEGNQPQHF. CDR3 nucleotides: TGTGCCAGCAGCTTAGCGGAGGGCAATCAGCCCCAGCATTTT. The rearrangement uses TRBV7-8 and TRBJ1-5; D gene uncertain. The CDR3 totals 14 residues. Germline assignment: CDR1 SGHVS and CDR2 FQNEAQ. The ends were cut back, 0 bases at V and 2 bases at J, with 5 bases in the middle.

The J gene is TRBJ2-3, the V gene TRBV5-5; no firm D call. CDR1 and CDR2 from the germline V gene are SGHKS and YYEKEE (reference sequence). The length of the CDR3 is 13 residues. V lost 9 bases and J lost 0, with 11 bases in between. The CDR3 sequence: CATHPLSTDTQYF. In nucleotides, the CDR3 is TGTGCCACCCACCCCCTTAGCACAGATACGCAGTATTTT.

As DNA, the CDR3 is TGTGCCAGCAGTTACGACAGGGTTTATTCACCCCTCCACTTT. Translating it yields CASSYDRVYSPLHF. This chain joins TRBV6-2 or TRBV6-3 and TRBJ1-6, with TRBD1 identical over 7 bases. Germline CDR1 and CDR2: MNHEY and SVGEGT. CDR3 length: 14 residues. Trimming took 2 bases from V and 8 from J; bases not matched to a gene: 3.

This chain's CDR3 is CASRRRPNTGELFF. Here the CDR3 DNA reads TGCGCCAGCCGCCGAAGACCTAACACCGGGGAGCTGTTTTTT. The chain has TRBV5-1 and TRBJ2-2, with D hard to call. The CDR3 is 14 residues long. The germline CDR1 and CDR2 sequences are SGHRS and YFSETQ. Deletions cut 7 bases from V and 2 bases from J, with 12 bases between.

CDR3 bases: TGTGCCAGCATCCACTCCTACGAGCAGTACTTC. It yields the protein CASIHSYEQYF. This sequence joins TRBV2 and TRBJ2-7, with no clear D. From germline, CDR1 is SNHLY and CDR2 FYNNEI. V was pared by 7 bases and J by 0 bases, with 4 bases between. The CDR3 sequence is 11 residues long.

The chain links TRBV6-5 to TRBJ2-2; 10 bases line up with TRBD1. The CDR3 spans 15 residues. Germline CDR1 reads MNHEY; CDR2 reads SVGAGI. V shed 6 bases, J shed 5 bases, and the junction held 6 bases outside the gene matches. The CDR3 sequence is CASSQDRGVTGELFF. In DNA, the CDR3 is TGTGCCAGCAGCCAGGACAGGGGGGTGACCGGGGAGCTGTTTTTT.

This clone was found once. This chain links TRBV27 with TRBJ1-1; 9 bases fit TRBD1. CDR1 and CDR2 (germline): MNHEY, SMNVEV (reference sequence). The CDR3 loop spans 16 amino acids. The V segment lost 4 bases and the J segment 1 base; nucleotides outside the gene matches: 7. This CDR3 is CASSSPGQGKNTEAFF. As DNA, the CDR3 is TGTGCCAGCAGTTCTCCCGGACAGGGGAAGAACACTGAAGCTTTCTTT.

J is TRBJ1-2 and V is TRBV6-5; D is perhaps TRBD1 (5 bases). The CDR3 is 15 residues long. V lost 0 bases and J 6 bases, leaving 14 bases between the germline ends. Germline V lookup: CDR1 MNHEY, CDR2 SVGAGI. The CDR3 is CASSYSAGGRDGYTF. CDR3 DNA: TGTGCCAGCAGTTACTCCGCGGGGGGAAGGGATGGCTACACCTTC.

Written as DNA, the CDR3 is TGTGCCAGCAGCCCCGACGTCGGGTTAGGGGCGACCCAGTACTTC. As protein: CASSPDVGLGATQYF. The chain joins TRBV3-1 (or the pseudogene TRBV3-2) to TRBJ2-5; possible D gene TRBD1, 5 bases. V dropped 4 bases and J dropped 7 bases, with 19 bases sitting between them. The V gene's germline CDR1 is LGHDT and CDR2 YNNKEL (reference sequence). There are 15 residues in the CDR3.

The rearrangement joins TRBV12-3 or TRBV12-4 to TRBJ1-5; weak D call: TRBD1 (5 bases). The V end was cut by 6 bases, the J end by 6 bases, with 12 bases between. The CDR3 consists of 13 residues. CDR3 sequence: CASSLRGIQPQHF. CDR3 nucleotides: TGTGCCAGCAGCCTCCGGGGGATTCAGCCCCAGCATTTT.

The rearrangement links TRBV4-1 to TRBJ2-1; TRBD1 matches 8 bases. V gave up 1 base and J gave up 7 bases; unmatched junction bases: 6. The CDR3 is 15 amino acids. CDR1 is MGHRA, CDR2 YSYEKL, per germline. The CDR3 loop reads CASSQATGVGNEQFF. For the CDR3, the DNA is TGCGCCAGCAGCCAAGCGACAGGGGTGGGGAATGAGCAGTTCTTC.